This TCR beta chain was recorded in a study of OX40 agonist ivuxolimab in advanced cancers. On the study more broadly: A male proportion of under 90% was recorded, with mean age around 55 years and range about 20 to 85. People who had prior anti-PD-1, anti-PD-L1 or anti-CTLA-4 therapy could take part, and around 40% had some.

This table comes from immunoSEQ multiplex PCR, and its TCRdb copy is limited to in-frame clones, with some not included. The repertoire holds tens of thousands of clones, with 88% as singletons. There are 14 residues in the CDR3. Germline CDR1 and CDR2: SGDLS and YYNGEE. The germline V and J ends were trimmed by 0 bases and 1 base, with 7 bases remaining between them. The rearrangement links TRBV9 to TRBJ1-1; no reliable D call. The material was CD4+ or CD8+ T cells sorted from blood, obtained in a trial of the OX40 agonist ivuxolimab. The source is an adult with an advanced solid tumor such as melanoma, head and neck, liver or kidney cancer. CDR3: CASSVVTSNTEAFF. DNA for the CDR3: TGTGCCAGCAGCGTAGTCACGTCGAACACTGAAGCTTTCTTT.